This T cell receptor beta chain was observed in a study of T-cell reconstitution after alpha-beta-depleted transplantation in children. V dropped 3 bases and J dropped 4; count of bases not matched to a gene: 4. The CDR3 is made up of 14 amino acids. Germline CDR1 and CDR2: SGHNT and YYREEE (reference sequence). Construction of the TCRbeta library involved unique molecular identifiers. Via MiXCR, TCRdb re-called the PCR reads, giving one row per CDR3 protein. The sample has fewer than 90,000 distinct CDR3 sequences; around 7.9% are singletons. This clonotype was observed a few times. This sequence joins TRBV5-4 and TRBJ2-1; 7 positions agree with TRBD2. The sample here was PBMCs from the stem cell graft donor, taken from the stem cell graft. This clonotype originated in a human donor who donated a stem cell graft to a child with acute lymphoblastic leukemia. The DNA of the CDR3 is TGTGCCAGCAGCTCAGCGGGGCTATACAATGAGCAGTTCTTC. It encodes CASSSAGLYNEQFF. The full variable domain, completed using reference TRBV5-4 and TRBJ2-1, is ETGVTQSPTHLIKTRGQQVTLRCSSQSGHNTVSWYQQALGQGPQFIFQYYREEENGRGNFPPRFSGLQFPNYSSELNVNALELDDSALYLCASSSAGLYNEQFFGPGTRLTVL.